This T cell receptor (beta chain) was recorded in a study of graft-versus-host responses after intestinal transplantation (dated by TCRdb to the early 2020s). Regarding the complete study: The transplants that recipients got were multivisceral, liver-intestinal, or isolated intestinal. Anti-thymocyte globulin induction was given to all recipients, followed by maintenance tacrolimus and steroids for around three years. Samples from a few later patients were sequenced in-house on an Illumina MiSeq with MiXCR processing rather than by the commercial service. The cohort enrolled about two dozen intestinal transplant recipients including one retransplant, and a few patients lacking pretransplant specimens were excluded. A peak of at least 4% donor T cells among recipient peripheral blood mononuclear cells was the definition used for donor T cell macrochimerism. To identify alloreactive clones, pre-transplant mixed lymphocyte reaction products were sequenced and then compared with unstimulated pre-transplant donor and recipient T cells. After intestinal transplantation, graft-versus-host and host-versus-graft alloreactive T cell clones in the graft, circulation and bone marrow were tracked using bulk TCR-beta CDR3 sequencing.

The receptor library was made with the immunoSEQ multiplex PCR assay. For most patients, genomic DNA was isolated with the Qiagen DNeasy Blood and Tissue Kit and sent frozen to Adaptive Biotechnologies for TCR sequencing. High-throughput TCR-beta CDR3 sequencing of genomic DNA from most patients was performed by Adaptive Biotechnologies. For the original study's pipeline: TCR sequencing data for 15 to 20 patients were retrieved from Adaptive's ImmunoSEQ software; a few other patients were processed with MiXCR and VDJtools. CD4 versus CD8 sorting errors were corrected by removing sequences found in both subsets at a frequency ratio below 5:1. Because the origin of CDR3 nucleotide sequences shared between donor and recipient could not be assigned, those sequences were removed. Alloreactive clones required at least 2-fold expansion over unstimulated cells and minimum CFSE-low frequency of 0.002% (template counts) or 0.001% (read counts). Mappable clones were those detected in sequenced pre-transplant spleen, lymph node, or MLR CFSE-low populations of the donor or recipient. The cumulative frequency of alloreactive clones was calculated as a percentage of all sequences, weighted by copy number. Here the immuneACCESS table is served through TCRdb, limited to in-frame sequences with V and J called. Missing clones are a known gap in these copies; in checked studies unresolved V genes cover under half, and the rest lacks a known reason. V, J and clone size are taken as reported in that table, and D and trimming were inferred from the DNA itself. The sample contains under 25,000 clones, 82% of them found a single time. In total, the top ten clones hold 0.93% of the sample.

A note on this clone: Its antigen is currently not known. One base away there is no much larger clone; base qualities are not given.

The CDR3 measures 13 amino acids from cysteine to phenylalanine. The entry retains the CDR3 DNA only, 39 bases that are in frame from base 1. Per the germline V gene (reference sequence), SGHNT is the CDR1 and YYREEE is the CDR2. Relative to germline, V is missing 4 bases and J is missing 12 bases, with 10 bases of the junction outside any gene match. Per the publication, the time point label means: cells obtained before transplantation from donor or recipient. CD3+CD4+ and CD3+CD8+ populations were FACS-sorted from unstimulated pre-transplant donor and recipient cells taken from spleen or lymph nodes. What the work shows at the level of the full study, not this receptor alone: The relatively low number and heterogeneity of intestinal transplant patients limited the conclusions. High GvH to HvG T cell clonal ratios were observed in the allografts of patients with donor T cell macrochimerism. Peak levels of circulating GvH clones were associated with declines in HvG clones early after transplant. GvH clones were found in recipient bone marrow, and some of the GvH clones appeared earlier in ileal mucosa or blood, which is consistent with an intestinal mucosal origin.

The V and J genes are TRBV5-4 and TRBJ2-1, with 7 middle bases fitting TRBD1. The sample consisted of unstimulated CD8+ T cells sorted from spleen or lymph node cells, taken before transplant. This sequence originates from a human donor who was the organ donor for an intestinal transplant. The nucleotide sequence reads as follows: TGTGCCAGCAGCCCCGGGACAGCCCAATCGCAGTTCTTC. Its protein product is CASSPGTAQSQFF.